This record covers a single TCR beta chain. Its antigen is as yet unknown. The genes are named according to mouse. The CDR3 is cut off 1 residue early in the read; its end comes from the germline J gene. Germline lookup yields CDR1 NNHNN and CDR2 SYGAGS (reference sequence). The CDR3 has 15 residues. V lost 3 bases and J lost 0, with 10 bases in between. The repertoire was sequenced with immunoSEQ multiplex PCR; TCRdb's copy has only in-frame clones and lacks some. The table lists some 47,000 clones, around 66% of them singletons. This entry belongs to a study of tissue T cells after allogeneic stem cell transplantation. Overall study findings and caveats: Few T cell clones were shared across patients, but motif clusters showed tissue-specific shared signatures. TCR repertoires tracked anatomic similarity, regardless of disease or transplant status. Tissue-detected TCR repertoire was only partly captured by blood and spleen T cells.

The rearrangement uses TRBV13-2 and TRBJ2-1; a possible D gene is TRBD2 (6 bases). Sequencing was carried out using sorted cells pooled from one or two spleens. This TCR came from a pool of C57BL/6 mice in good health. The sequenced CDR3 bases are TGTGCCAGCGGTGCCCGCTGGGGTAACTATGCTGAGCAGTTC. The encoded protein is CASGARWGNYAEQF. The whole CDR3 protein is CASGARWGNYAEQFF.